The clone carrying this TCR beta chain was seen many times. The data were taken from a study of T cells in Graves' hyperthyroidism and ophthalmopathy. The CDR3 has 14 residues. The ends were cut back, 7 bases at V and 0 bases at J, with 7 bases in the middle. TCR beta CDR3 region amplification was performed from RNA transcripts. An initial round of RT-PCR targeting the TCR CDR3 relied on the HTBI primer set. MiXCR was run by TCRdb on the multiplex PCR reads, yielding one entry per CDR3 protein. The repertoire holds some 550,000 distinct CDR3 sequences, with less than 25% as singletons. The chain has TRBV12-3 or TRBV12-4 and TRBJ2-6, with D unclear. The source is a man aged 18 to 30 with Graves' hyperthyroidism. Sequencing input: blood. This CDR3 reads CASNPGSGANVLTF. The CDR3 nucleotides are TGTGCCAGCAATCCAGGCTCTGGGGCCAACGTCCTGACTTTC.